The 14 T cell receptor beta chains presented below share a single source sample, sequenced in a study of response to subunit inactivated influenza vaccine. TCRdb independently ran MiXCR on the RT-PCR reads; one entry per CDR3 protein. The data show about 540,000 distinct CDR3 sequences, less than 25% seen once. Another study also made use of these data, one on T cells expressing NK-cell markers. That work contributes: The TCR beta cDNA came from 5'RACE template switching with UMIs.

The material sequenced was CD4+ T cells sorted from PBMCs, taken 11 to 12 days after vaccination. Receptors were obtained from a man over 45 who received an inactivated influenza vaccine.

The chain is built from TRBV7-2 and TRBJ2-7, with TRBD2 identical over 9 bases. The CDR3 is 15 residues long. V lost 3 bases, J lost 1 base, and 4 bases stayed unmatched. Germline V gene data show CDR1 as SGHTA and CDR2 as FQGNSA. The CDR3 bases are TGTGCCAGCAGCTTTTCTAGCGGGACTTCCTACGAGCAGTACTTC. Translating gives CASSFSSGTSYEQYF. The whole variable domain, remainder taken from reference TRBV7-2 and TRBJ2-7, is GAGVSQSPSNKVTEKGKDVELRCDPISGHTALYWYRQSLGQGLEFLIYFQGNSAPDKSGLPSDRFSAERTGGSVSTLTIQRTQQEDSAVYLCASSFSSGTSYEQYFGPGTRLTVT.

In DNA form, the CDR3 reads TGTGCCAGCAGTACCGGGCCAGGAAACATTCAGTACTTC. Residues: CASSTGPGNIQYF. The chain carries TRBV6-2 or TRBV6-3 and TRBJ2-4; no firm D call. Germline V gene lookup returns CDR1 MNHEY and CDR2 SVGEGT. Trimming took 5 bases from V and 6 from J, leaving 11 bases between them. CDR3 length: 13 amino acids.

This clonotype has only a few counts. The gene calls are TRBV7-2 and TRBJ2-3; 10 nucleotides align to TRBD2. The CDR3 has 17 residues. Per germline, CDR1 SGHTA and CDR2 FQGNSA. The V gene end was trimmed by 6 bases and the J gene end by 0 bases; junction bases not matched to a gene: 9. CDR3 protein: CASRAVSGRPSTDTQYF. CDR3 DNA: TGTGCCAGCAGGGCCGTTAGCGGGAGGCCTAGCACAGATACGCAGTATTTT.

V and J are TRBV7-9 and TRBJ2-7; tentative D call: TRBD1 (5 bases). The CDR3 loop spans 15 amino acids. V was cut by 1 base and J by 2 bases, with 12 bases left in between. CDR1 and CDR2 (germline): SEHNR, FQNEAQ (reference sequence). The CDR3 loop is CASSLVAGKTYEQYF. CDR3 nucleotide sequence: TGTGCCAGCAGCTTAGTGGCAGGGAAGACCTACGAGCAGTACTTC.

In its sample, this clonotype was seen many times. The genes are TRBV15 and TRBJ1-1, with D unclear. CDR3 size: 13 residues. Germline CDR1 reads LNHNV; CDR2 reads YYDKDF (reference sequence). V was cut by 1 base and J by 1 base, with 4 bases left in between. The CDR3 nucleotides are TGTGCCACCAGCAGAGGACAGAACACTGAAGCTTTCTTT. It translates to CATSRGQNTEAFF.

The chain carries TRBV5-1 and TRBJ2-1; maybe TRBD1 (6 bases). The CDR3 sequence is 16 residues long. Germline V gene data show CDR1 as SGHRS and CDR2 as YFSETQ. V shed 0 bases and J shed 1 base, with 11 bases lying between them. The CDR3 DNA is TGCGCCAGCAGCTTGGAAGGACAGTTGTCCTACAATGAGCAGTTCTTC. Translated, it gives CASSLEGQLSYNEQFF. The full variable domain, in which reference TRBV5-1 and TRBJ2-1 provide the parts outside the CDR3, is KAGVTQTPRYLIKTRGQQVTLSCSPISGHRSVSWYQQTPGQGLQFLFEYFSETQRNKGNFPGRFSGRQFSNSRSEMNVSTLELGDSALYLCASSLEGQLSYNEQFFGPGTRLTVL.

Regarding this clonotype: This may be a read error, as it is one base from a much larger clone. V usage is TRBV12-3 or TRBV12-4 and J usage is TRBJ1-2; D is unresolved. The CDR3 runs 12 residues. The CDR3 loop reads CPSSFGTGGYTF. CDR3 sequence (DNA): TGTCCCAGCAGTTTTGGCACGGGCGGCTACACCTTC.

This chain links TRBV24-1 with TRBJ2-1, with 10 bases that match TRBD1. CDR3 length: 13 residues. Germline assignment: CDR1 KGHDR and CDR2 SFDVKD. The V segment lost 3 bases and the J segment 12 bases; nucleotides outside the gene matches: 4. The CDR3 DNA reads TGTGCCACCAGTGATGTGGGACAGGGGAGGCAGTTCTTC. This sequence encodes CATSDVGQGRQFF.

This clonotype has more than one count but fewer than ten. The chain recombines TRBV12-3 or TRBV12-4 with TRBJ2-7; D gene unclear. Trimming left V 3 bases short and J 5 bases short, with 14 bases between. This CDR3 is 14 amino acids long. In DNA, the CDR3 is TGTGCCAGCAGTTTGGCAGGACCTGACCACGAGCAGTACTTC. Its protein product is CASSLAGPDHEQYF.

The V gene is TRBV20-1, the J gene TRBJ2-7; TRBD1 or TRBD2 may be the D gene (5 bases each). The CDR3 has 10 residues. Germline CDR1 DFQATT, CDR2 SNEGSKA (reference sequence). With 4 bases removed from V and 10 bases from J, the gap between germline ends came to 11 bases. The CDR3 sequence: CSAKRGTQYF. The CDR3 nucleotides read TGCAGTGCTAAGAGGGGAACCCAGTACTTC.

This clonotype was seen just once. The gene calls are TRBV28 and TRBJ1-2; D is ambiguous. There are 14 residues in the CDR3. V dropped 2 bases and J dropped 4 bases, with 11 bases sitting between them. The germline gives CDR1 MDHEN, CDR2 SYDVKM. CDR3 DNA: TGTGCCAGCAGTTTAATCGTCAACGTCTATGGCTACACCTTC. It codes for CASSLIVNVYGYTF.

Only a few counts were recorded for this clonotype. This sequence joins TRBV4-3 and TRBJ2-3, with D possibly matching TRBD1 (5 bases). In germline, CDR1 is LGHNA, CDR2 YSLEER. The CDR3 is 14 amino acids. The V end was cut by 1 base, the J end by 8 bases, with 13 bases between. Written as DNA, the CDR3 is TGCGCCAGCAGCCAAGGACAGAGCACCCCTACGCAGTATTTT. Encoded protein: CASSQGQSTPTQYF.

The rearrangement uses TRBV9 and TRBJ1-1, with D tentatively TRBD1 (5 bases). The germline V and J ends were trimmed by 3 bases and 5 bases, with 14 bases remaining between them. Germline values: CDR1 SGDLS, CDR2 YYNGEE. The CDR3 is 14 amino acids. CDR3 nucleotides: TGTGCCAGCAGCGCCCTAAACAGGAGGACTGAAGCTTTCTTT. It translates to CASSALNRRTEAFF. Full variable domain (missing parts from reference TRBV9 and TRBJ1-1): DSGVTQTPKHLITATGQRVTLRCSPRSGDLSVYWYQQSLDQGLQFLIQYYNGEERAKGNILERFSAQQFPDLHSELNLSSLELGDSALYFCASSALNRRTEAFFGQGTRLTVV.

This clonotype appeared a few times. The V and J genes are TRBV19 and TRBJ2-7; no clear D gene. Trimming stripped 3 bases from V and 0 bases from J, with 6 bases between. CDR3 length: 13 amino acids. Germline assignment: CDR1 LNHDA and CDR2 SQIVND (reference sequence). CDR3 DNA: TGTGCCAGTAGTATGGGCAGCTCCTACGAGCAGTACTTC. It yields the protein CASSMGSSYEQYF.